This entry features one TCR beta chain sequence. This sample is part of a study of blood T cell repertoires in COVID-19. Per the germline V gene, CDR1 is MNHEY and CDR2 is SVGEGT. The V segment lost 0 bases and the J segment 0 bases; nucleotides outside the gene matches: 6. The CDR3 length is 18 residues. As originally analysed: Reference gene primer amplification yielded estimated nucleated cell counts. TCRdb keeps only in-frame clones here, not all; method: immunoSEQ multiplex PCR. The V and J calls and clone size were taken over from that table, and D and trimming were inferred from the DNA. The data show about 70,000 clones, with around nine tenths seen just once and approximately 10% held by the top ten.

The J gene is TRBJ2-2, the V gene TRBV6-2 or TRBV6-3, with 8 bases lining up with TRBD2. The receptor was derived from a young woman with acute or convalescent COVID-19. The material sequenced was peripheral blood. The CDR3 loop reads CASSYSTTSGPNTGELFF. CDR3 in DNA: TGTGCCAGCAGTTACTCAACTACTAGCGGACCGAACACCGGGGAGCTGTTTTTT.